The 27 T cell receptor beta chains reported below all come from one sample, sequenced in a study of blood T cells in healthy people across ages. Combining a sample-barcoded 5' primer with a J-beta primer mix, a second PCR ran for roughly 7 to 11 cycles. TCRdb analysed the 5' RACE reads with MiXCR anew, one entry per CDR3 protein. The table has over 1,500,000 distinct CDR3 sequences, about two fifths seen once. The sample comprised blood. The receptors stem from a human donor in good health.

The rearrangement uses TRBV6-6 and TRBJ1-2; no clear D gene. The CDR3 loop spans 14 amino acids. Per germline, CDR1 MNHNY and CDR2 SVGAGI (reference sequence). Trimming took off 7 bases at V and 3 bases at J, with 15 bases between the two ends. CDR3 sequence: CASKVPGRDYGYTF. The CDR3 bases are TGTGCCAGCAAGGTGCCCGGAAGGGACTATGGCTACACCTTC.

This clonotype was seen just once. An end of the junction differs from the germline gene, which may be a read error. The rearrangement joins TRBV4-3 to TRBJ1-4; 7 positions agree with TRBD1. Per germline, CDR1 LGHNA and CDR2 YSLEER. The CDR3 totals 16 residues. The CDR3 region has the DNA TGCGCCAGCAGCCAAGACTCCGGGACAGCTAGTGAAAAACGGTTTTTT. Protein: CASSQDSGTASEKRFF.

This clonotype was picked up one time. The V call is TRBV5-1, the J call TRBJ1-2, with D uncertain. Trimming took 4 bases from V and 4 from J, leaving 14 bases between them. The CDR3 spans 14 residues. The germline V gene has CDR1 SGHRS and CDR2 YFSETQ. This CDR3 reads CASSAGGSGYGYTF. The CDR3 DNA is TGCGCCAGCAGCGCGGGAGGGTCCGGCTATGGCTACACCTTC.

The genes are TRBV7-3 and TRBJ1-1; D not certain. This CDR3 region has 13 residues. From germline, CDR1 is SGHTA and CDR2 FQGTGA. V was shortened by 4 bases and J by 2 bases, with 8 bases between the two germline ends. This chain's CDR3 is CASSSLANTEAFF. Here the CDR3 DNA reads TGTGCCAGCAGCTCGCTTGCAAACACTGAAGCTTTCTTT.

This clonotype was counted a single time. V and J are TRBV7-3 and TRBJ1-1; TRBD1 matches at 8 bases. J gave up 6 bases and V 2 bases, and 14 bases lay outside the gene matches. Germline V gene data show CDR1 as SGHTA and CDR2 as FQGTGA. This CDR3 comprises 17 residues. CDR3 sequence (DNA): TGTGCCAGCAGCTTAGCCCCGGGACAGGATTTTTGGGCTGAAGCTTTCTTT. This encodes CASSLAPGQDFWAEAFF.

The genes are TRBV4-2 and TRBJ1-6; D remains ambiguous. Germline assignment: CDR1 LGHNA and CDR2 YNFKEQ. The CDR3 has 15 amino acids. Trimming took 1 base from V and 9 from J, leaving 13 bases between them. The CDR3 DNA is TGTGCCAGCAGCCAAGCGGTTCCCGGTACTTCACCCCTCCACTTT. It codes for CASSQAVPGTSPLHF.

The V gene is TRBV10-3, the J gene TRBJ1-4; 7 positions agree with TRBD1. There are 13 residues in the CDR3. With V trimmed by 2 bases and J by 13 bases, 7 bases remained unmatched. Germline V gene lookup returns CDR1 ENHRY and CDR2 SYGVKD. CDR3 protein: CAISEISGQILFF. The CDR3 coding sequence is TGTGCCATCAGTGAGATCTCGGGACAGATACTGTTTTTT.

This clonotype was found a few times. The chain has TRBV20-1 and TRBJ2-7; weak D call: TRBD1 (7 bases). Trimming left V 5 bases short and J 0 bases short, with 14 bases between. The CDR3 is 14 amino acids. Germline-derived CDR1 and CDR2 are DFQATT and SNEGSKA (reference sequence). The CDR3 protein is CSAGGTESSYEQYF. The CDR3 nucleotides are TGCAGTGCTGGGGGGACAGAGAGCTCCTACGAGCAGTACTTC.

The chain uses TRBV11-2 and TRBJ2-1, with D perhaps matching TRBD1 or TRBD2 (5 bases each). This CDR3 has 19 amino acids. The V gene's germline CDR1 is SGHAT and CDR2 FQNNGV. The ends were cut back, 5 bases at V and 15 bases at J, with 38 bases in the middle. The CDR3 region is CASSRAGRVSFASREERFF. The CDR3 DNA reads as TGTGCCAGCAGCCGCGCAGGCAGGGTATCCTTTGCCTCCCGGGAAGAAAGGTTCTTC.

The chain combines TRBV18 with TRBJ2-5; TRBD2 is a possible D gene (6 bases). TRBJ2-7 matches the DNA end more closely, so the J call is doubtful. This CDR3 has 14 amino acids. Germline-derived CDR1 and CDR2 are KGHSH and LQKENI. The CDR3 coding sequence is TGTGCCAGCTCACCTTTTGGGGAGGACTACGAGCAGTACTTC. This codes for CASSPFGEDYEQYF.

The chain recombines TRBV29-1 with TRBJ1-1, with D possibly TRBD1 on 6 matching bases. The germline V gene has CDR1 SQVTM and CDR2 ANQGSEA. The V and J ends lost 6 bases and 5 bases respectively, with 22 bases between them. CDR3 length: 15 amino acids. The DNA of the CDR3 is TGCAGCGTCGACCCTCAGAGGGGGGCTGGGACTGAAGCTTTCTTT. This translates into CSVDPQRGAGTEAFF.

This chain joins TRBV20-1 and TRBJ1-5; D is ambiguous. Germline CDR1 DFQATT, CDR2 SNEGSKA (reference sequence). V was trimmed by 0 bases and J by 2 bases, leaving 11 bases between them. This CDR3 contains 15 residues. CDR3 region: CSARDRAGGNQPQHF. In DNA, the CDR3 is TGCAGTGCTAGAGATCGGGCAGGAGGCAATCAGCCCCAGCATTTT.

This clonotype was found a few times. CDR3 region: CASRLETDEQYF. Written as DNA, the CDR3 is TGTGCCAGCAGGTTGGAGACGGACGAGCAGTACTTC. This chain connects TRBV7-8 to TRBJ2-7; D remains ambiguous. The ends were cut back, 6 bases at V and 5 bases at J, with 11 bases in the middle. Per the germline V gene, CDR1 is SGHVS and CDR2 is FQNEAQ. The CDR3 is 12 amino acids.

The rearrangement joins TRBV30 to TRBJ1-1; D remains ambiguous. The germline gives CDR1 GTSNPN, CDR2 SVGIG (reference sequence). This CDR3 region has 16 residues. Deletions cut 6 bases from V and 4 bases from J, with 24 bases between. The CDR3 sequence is CACRLVYSIGGTEAFF. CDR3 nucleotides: TGTGCCTGTCGACTGGTCTATTCTATCGGTGGCACTGAAGCTTTCTTT.

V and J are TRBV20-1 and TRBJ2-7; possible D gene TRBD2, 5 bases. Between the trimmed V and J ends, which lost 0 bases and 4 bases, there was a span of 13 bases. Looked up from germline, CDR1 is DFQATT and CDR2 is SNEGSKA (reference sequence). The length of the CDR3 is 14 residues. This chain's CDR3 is CSARDRGFGYEQYF. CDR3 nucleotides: TGCAGTGCTAGAGATAGAGGGTTTGGGTACGAGCAGTACTTC.

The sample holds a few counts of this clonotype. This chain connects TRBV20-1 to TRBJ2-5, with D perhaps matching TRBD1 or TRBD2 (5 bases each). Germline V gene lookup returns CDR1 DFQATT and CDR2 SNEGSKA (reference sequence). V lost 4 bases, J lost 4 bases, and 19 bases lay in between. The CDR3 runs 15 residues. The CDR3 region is CSANSGAGQIETQYF. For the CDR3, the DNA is TGCAGTGCTAATTCTGGGGCGGGTCAAATAGAGACCCAGTACTTC.

The CDR3 protein is CASSLAWGQGNIQYF. The CDR3 DNA sequence: TGCGCCAGCAGCTTGGCTTGGGGACAGGGGAACATTCAGTACTTC. This chain connects TRBV5-1 to TRBJ2-4; 10 nucleotides agree with TRBD1. Germline CDR1 reads SGHRS; CDR2 reads YFSETQ. V was pared by 0 bases and J by 7 bases, with 4 bases of the junction left unmatched. The length of the CDR3 is 15 residues.

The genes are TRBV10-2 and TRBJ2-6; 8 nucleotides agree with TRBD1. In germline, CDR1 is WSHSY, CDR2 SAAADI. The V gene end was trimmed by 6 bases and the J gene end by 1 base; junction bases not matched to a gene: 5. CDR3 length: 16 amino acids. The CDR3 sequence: CASRGQVKSGANVLTF. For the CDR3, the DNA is TGCGCCAGCAGGGGACAGGTAAAGTCTGGGGCCAACGTCCTGACTTTC.

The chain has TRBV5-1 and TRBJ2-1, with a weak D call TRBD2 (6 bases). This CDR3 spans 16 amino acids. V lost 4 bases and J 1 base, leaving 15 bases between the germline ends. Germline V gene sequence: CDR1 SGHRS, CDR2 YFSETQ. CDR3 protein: CASSRTLLASYNEQFF. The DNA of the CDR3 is TGCGCCAGCAGCCGGACCTTACTAGCTTCCTACAATGAGCAGTTCTTC.

The chain's CDR3 is CASSQVSGSYSSYNEQFF. Written as DNA, the CDR3 is TGCGCCAGCAGCCAAGTTTCTGGCTCCTACAGCTCCTACAATGAGCAGTTCTTC. This chain uses TRBV4-3 with TRBJ2-1; no definite D call. Germline loops: CDR1 LGHNA, CDR2 YSLEER. This CDR3 is 18 amino acids long. The V end lost 1 base, the J end lost 0 bases, and 16 bases lay between the germline ends.

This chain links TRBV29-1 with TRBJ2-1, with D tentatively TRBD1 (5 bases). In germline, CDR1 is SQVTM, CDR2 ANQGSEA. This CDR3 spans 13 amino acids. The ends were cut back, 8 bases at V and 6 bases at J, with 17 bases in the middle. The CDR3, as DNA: TGCAGCATCAGGGATTGGTCGTGCAATGAGCAGTTCTTC. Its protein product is CSIRDWSCNEQFF.

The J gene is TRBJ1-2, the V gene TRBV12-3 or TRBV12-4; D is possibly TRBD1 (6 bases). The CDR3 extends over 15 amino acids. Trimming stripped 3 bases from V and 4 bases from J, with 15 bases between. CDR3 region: CASSFLRTDPYGYTF. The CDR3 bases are TGTGCCAGCAGTTTCCTTCGGACAGACCCCTATGGCTACACCTTC.

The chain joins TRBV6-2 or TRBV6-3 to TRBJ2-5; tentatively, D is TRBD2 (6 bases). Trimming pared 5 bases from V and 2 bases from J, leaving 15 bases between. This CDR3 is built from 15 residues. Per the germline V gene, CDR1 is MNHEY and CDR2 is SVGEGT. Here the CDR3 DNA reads TGTGCCAGCAGTCTTAGCGGCGTTACTCAAGAGACCCAGTACTTC. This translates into CASSLSGVTQETQYF.

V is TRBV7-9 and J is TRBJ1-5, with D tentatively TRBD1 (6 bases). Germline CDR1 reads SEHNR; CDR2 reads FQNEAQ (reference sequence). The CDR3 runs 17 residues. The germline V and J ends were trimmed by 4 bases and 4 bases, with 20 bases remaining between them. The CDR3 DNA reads TGTGCCAGCAGCTCATGGTTTGGGACAACGGGAAATCAGCCCCAGCATTTT. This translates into CASSSWFGTTGNQPQHF.

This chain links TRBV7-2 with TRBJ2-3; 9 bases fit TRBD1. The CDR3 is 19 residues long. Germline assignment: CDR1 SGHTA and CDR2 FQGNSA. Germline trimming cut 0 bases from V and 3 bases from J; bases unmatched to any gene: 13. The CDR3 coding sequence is TGTGCCAGCAGCTTAGCGTCCAGGAGTGGGACAGGGAGTACAGATACGCAGTATTTT. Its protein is CASSLASRSGTGSTDTQYF.

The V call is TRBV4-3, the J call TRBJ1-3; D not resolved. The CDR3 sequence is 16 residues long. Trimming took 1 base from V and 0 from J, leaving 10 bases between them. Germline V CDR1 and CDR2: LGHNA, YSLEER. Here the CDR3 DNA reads TGCGCCAGCAGCCAAGGGGCGACGGACTCTGGAAACACCATATATTTT. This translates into CASSQGATDSGNTIYF.

The DNA for the CDR3 is TGTGCCAGCAGCTTAACAGGGACTAGCGGCAATGAGCAGTTCTTC. Encoded protein: CASSLTGTSGNEQFF. This sequence joins TRBV7-3 and TRBJ2-1; 11 nucleotides line up with TRBD2. This CDR3 region has 15 residues. Germline CDR1 is SGHTA and CDR2 is FQGTGA. V trimming: 0 bases; J trimming: 6 bases; junction bases outside the gene matches: 1.